This T cell receptor beta chain comes out of a study of blood T cell repertoires in COVID-19. Here immunoSEQ multiplex PCR was the method, and the copy in TCRdb shows in-frame clones only, minus some. The sample has 70,000 to 85,000 clones, around 79% seen once. Germline CDR1 reads LGHNA; CDR2 reads YNFKEQ. V lost 0 bases and J 4 bases, leaving 6 bases between the germline ends. The CDR3 sequence is 14 residues long. This receptor was obtained from a man older than 75 with acute or convalescent COVID-19. The V gene is TRBV4-2, the J gene TRBJ2-2; D unresolved. Sequencing was carried out using peripheral blood. CDR3 region: CASSQDEATGELFF. The CDR3 bases are TGTGCCAGCAGCCAAGATGAGGCCACCGGGGAGCTGTTTTTT.